This TCR beta chain was obtained from a study of blood T cell repertoires in COVID-19 (dated by TCRdb to 2019 to 2021). For context, the study as a whole: Samples from collaborators originated in the United States, Italy and Spain and spanned both the acute and convalescent phases of COVID-19. The material from the prospective study consisted of cDNA or gDNA derived from T cells, B-cell-depleted T cells, or PBMCs. Where HLA class I and class II types were available, the types were taken from metadata supplied by the sample provider, not from assay-based typing. The samples were drawn from the first 160 participants of the ongoing ImmuneRACE study and from under 1,500 subjects provided by 6 global collaborators. The repertoires were made available in a free public database intended to serve as a resource for research on the immune response to SARS-CoV-2. The sample metadata nearly always contained a de-identified subject ID, COVID-19 status, age in years and sex. Subjects who had been exposed to COVID-19, were actively infected with it, or had recovered from it provided the deeply sampled blood TCRbeta repertoires that made up the dataset.

TCRbeta CDR3 regions were amplified from genomic DNA by means of the immunoSEQ Assay, a bias-controlled multiplex PCR. As for the authors' bioinformatics: Within the assay, amplification of reference gene primers was used to estimate how many nucleated cells each sample contained. Sequence reads were collapsed and filtered to measure the absolute abundance of every unique TCRbeta CDR3 rearrangement. For each sample, productive Simpson clonality was calculated by taking the square root of Simpson's diversity index across productive rearrangements. As stored in TCRdb, this immuneACCESS dataset retains in-frame rearrangements with V and J assigned. A fraction of the clones does not appear; measured against another copy, unresolved V genes explain less than half of the discrepancy, and the remainder lacks a known reason. For V, J and clone size, that table is used; D and trimming come from the DNA. Present in this sample are approximately 300,000 clones, 75% to 90% of which were seen just once. The top ten hold around 2.2% of the sample.

Beyond this particular receptor, the publication reports: How much clinical and demographic metadata was included differed by source and by participant, and the metadata was provided uncurated.

Another Seattle source contributed samples from volunteer blood donors who had recovered from COVID-19. Whole blood was collected in K2EDTA tubes by collaborating institutions according to the institutions' own protocols. Collaborator samples were shipped for TCRbeta analysis as frozen whole blood, isolated PBMCs, or DNA extracted from either sample type. V drops 5 bases and J drops 7 bases, leaving 24 bases in between. The CDR3, cysteine through phenylalanine, is 16 amino acids long. CDR3 DNA is the only sequence kept; it has 48 bases, read in frame from the first base. In the germline V gene (reference sequence), CDR1 corresponds to GTSNPN and CDR2 to SVGIG. Turning to this clone: Its specific antigen is unknown. The sample holds no much larger clone one base away, and base qualities are not on file.

Sequencing was carried out using peripheral blood. This receptor was taken from a woman in her 50s who had recovered from COVID-19. The V and J genes are TRBV30 and TRBJ1-3; tentative D gene TRBD1, with 5 bases matching. The CDR3 in this case is CAWVPPGLVSANTIYF. DNA sequence: TGTGCCTGGGTACCCCCGGGACTTGTTTCCGCGAACACCATATATTTT.